This passage covers 29 T cell receptor beta chains from one sample sequenced in a study of T-cell reconstitution after alpha-beta-depleted transplantation in children. The TCRbeta library was prepared with unique molecular identifiers. MiXCR, run by TCRdb on the PCR reads, gives a single entry per CDR3 protein. The data contain just under 550,000 distinct CDR3 sequences, approximately 20% of them seen just once; the ten biggest clones take up 3.3%. The specimen comprised PBMCs from the stem cell graft donor, sampled from the stem cell graft. The receptors here all came from a human donor who donated a stem cell graft to a child with acute lymphoblastic leukemia.

This clonotype has only a few counts. The rearrangement joins TRBV6-5 to TRBJ1-5; D unresolved. CDR1 and CDR2 from the germline V gene are MNHEY and SVGAGI. The V end lost 0 bases, the J end lost 0 bases, and 9 bases lay between the germline ends. The CDR3 totals 16 residues. This chain's CDR3 is CASSYSKPYSNQPQHF. DNA for the CDR3: TGTGCCAGCAGTTACTCGAAACCTTATAGCAATCAGCCCCAGCATTTT.

The gene calls are TRBV12-5 and TRBJ2-1; TRBD1 is a possible D gene (6 bases). The V gene's germline CDR1 is LGHNT and CDR2 FRNRAP. V was pared by 6 bases and J by 5 bases, with 17 bases between. The length of the CDR3 is 15 residues. The DNA of the CDR3 is TGTGCTAGTGGGGACGGACAGTTGTTAAACAATGAGCAGTTCTTC. As protein: CASGDGQLLNNEQFF.

V and J are TRBV7-9 and TRBJ2-5, with 8 bases matching TRBD2. The CDR3 is 16 residues long. Germline V gene lookup returns CDR1 SEHNR and CDR2 FQNEAQ (reference sequence). Trimming cost V 1 base and J 3 bases; bases outside gene matches: 7. DNA of the CDR3: TGTGCCAGCAGCTTAGGCACGGGGGGGATAGAAGAGACCCAGTACTTC. This gives the protein CASSLGTGGIEETQYF.

V is TRBV5-1 and J is TRBJ1-1; the D is unclear. Trimming stripped 6 bases from V and 4 bases from J, with 7 bases between. Germline V gene data show CDR1 as SGHRS and CDR2 as YFSETQ. The CDR3 runs 11 residues. For the CDR3, the DNA is TGCGCCAGCAAGGCGACCACTGAAGCTTTCTTT. Its translation: CASKATTEAFF.

This clonotype has just a few counts. This chain joins TRBV7-2 and TRBJ2-1; possibly TRBD1 for D (5 bases). Germline loops: CDR1 SGHTA, CDR2 FQGNSA. The CDR3 runs 14 residues. Trimming cost V 2 bases and J 7 bases, with 12 bases left between them. CDR3 loop: CASSLQPGLNEQFF. DNA for the CDR3: TGTGCCAGCAGCTTACAGCCAGGGTTGAATGAGCAGTTCTTC.

This clonotype came up a few times. The chain carries TRBV30 and TRBJ2-1; tentative D call: TRBD1 (5 bases). CDR1 is GTSNPN, CDR2 SVGIG, per germline (reference sequence). The germline V and J ends were trimmed by 0 bases and 9 bases, with 9 bases remaining between them. The CDR3 contains 12 residues. The CDR3 is CAWSVAQGEQFF. As DNA, the CDR3 is TGTGCCTGGAGTGTGGCGCAGGGTGAGCAGTTCTTC.

This chain connects TRBV6-5 to TRBJ2-1, with a tentative D call TRBD2 (5 bases). Trimming left V 2 bases short and J 4 bases short, with 18 bases between. Germline V CDR1 and CDR2: MNHEY, SVGAGI. The CDR3 is made up of 17 amino acids. CDR3 amino acids: CASSYGGDDSLYNEQFF. The CDR3 bases are TGTGCCAGCAGTTACGGAGGTGACGATTCCCTTTACAATGAGCAGTTCTTC.

This clonotype has more than one count but fewer than ten. The CDR3: CASSLVARAEAFF. The CDR3 DNA sequence: TGCGCCAGCAGCTTGGTCGCCCGGGCTGAAGCTTTCTTT. V is TRBV5-1 and J is TRBJ1-1; D is ambiguous. From germline, CDR1 is SGHRS and CDR2 YFSETQ. The CDR3 covers 13 residues. Trimming cost V 0 bases and J 6 bases, with 9 bases left between them. Full variable domain (rest looked up from reference TRBV5-1 and TRBJ1-1): KAGVTQTPRYLIKTRGQQVTLSCSPISGHRSVSWYQQTPGQGLQFLFEYFSETQRNKGNFPGRFSGRQFSNSRSEMNVSTLELGDSALYLCASSLVARAEAFFGQGTRLTVV.

This clonotype was detected a few times. The V call is TRBV25-1, the J call TRBJ1-6; possible D gene TRBD1, 6 bases. The CDR3 runs to 14 residues. Germline assignment: CDR1 MGHDK and CDR2 SYGVNS. V shed 4 bases and J shed 8 bases, with 12 bases lying between them. CDR3 bases: TGTGCCAGCAGTGGAAGGACAGTAGATTCACCCCTCCACTTT. Protein sequence: CASSGRTVDSPLHF.

The chain links TRBV5-1 to TRBJ1-2; no definite D call. Per the germline V gene, CDR1 is SGHRS and CDR2 is YFSETQ. The CDR3 loop spans 13 amino acids. Trimming stripped 4 bases from V and 6 bases from J, with 13 bases between. Written as DNA, the CDR3 is TGCGCCAGCAGCCCTTACGCGGGGAATGGCTACACCTTC. Amino acids: CASSPYAGNGYTF.

This clonotype was seen a single time. CDR3 region: CASSLSLRGSSGKNNEQFF. The CDR3 DNA is TGTGCCAGCAGCTTAAGTCTGAGGGGCTCTAGCGGGAAAAACAATGAGCAGTTCTTC. The chain joins TRBV7-6 to TRBJ2-1; 9 bases map to TRBD2. There are 19 residues in the CDR3. V shed 2 bases, J shed 5 bases, and the junction held 16 bases outside the gene matches. Germline lookup yields CDR1 SGHVS and CDR2 FNYEAQ.

This chain connects TRBV4-2 to TRBJ2-7; TRBD1 aligns across 8 bases. CDR1 LGHNA and CDR2 YNFKEQ come from the germline V gene. The CDR3 covers 14 residues. The ends lost 5 bases at V and 2 bases at J; junction bases unmatched: 5. CDR3 residues: CASSEEQGAYEQYF. DNA of the CDR3: TGTGCCAGCAGCGAGGAACAGGGGGCCTACGAGCAGTACTTC.

The CDR3 DNA sequence: TGTGCCATCAGTGAGAGTTACGATCCCTTAATGGCTGGGGACGAAAAACTGTTTTTT. Translating gives CAISESYDPLMAGDEKLFF. The chain couples TRBV10-3 to TRBJ1-4; TRBD1 is a possible D gene (5 bases). This CDR3 spans 19 amino acids. The germline V gene encodes CDR1 ENHRY and CDR2 SYGVKD. V was clipped by 2 bases and J by 8 bases, with 27 bases between them.

This chain uses TRBV7-6 with TRBJ1-1, with TRBD1 matching over 7 bases. V was clipped by 4 bases and J by 7 bases; unmatched bases: 6. CDR3 length equals 13 residues. Germline V CDR1 and CDR2: SGHVS, FNYEAQ. The CDR3 region is CASSSYRGDEAFF. The CDR3 region has the DNA TGTGCCAGCAGCTCCTACAGGGGCGATGAAGCTTTCTTT.

The rearrangement uses TRBV29-1 and TRBJ1-1; D ambiguous. The V and J ends lost 4 bases and 5 bases respectively, with 14 bases between them. Germline CDR1 is SQVTM and CDR2 is ANQGSEA. This CDR3 is built from 13 residues. CDR3 amino acids: CSVVVIGPTEAFF. CDR3 bases: TGCAGCGTTGTAGTTATCGGCCCGACTGAAGCTTTCTTT.

This clonotype was detected a few times. This chain connects TRBV6-5 to TRBJ1-6; D may be TRBD1 (5 bases). In germline, CDR1 is MNHEY, CDR2 SVGAGI. This CDR3 contains 16 residues. The V end was cut by 0 bases, the J end by 6 bases, with 12 bases between. The CDR3 region has the DNA TGTGCCAGCAGTTACTCGAGGGGCGCGAGTAATTCACCCCTCCACTTT. Its protein is CASSYSRGASNSPLHF.

V gene TRBV21-1 combines with J gene TRBJ1-5; the table's D call, TRBD1, was not checked against the DNA. TRBV21-1 has pseudogene status. This CDR3 is built from 16 residues. CDR3 DNA: TGTGCCAGCAGCAAAGGGGGACAGGGACAGTATCAGCCCCAGCATTTT. It encodes CASSKGGQGQYQPQHF.

The chain has TRBV29-1 and TRBJ2-1; the D is unclear. This CDR3 has 13 residues. Trimming pared 0 bases from V and 4 bases from J, leaving 7 bases between. Germline loops: CDR1 SQVTM, CDR2 ANQGSEA. The CDR3 region is CSVEDMGYNEQFF. CDR3 DNA: TGCAGCGTTGAAGATATGGGGTACAATGAGCAGTTCTTC.

The chain combines TRBV5-3 with TRBJ2-1, with unresolved D. TRBV5-3 belongs to the ORF category, with a function that is uncertain. The CDR3 length is 14 residues. Trimming took 1 base from V and 6 from J, leaving 11 bases between them. The CDR3 sequence: CARSLSRRGNEQFF. The CDR3 bases are TGTGCCAGAAGCTTGTCCCGGAGAGGCAATGAGCAGTTCTTC.

In DNA, the CDR3 is TGTGCCAGCAGTTTTTTTCCGTCTTCTAGCTCCTACGAGCAGTACTTC. Its translation is CASSFFPSSSSYEQYF. The chain couples TRBV12-3 or TRBV12-4 to TRBJ2-7; D not resolved. Between the trimmed V and J ends, which lost 3 bases and 0 bases, there was a span of 15 bases. This CDR3 is built from 16 residues.

The J gene is TRBJ2-7, the V gene TRBV7-2, with a tentative D call TRBD2 (5 bases). The CDR3 totals 17 residues. The germline gives CDR1 SGHTA, CDR2 FQGNSA. Between the trimmed V and J ends, which lost 2 bases and 7 bases, there was a span of 24 bases. CDR3 bases: TGTGCCAGCAGCTTAAGTAGGTTTAATCCCACTTCGGGGGAGCAGTACTTC. Residues: CASSLSRFNPTSGEQYF.

This clonotype occurred a few times. The rearrangement uses TRBV6-5 and TRBJ1-3; D is unresolved. The ends were cut back, 2 bases at V and 2 bases at J, with 4 bases in the middle. Germline loops: CDR1 MNHEY, CDR2 SVGAGI. The CDR3 totals 13 residues. The CDR3 sequence is CASSYGPGNTIYF. In DNA, the CDR3 is TGTGCCAGCAGTTACGGGCCTGGAAACACCATATATTTT.

Only a few counts were recorded for this clonotype. J is TRBJ2-1 and V is TRBV19, with TRBD1 matching 9 bases. The CDR3 extends over 15 amino acids. Germline V lookup: CDR1 LNHDA, CDR2 SQIVND (reference sequence). Trimming took 5 bases from V and 2 from J; bases not matched to a gene: 4. The CDR3 sequence is CASSPGTGTYNEQFF. In DNA, the CDR3 is TGTGCCAGTAGTCCCGGGACAGGGACCTACAATGAGCAGTTCTTC.

This clonotype has only a few counts. V gene TRBV5-6 combines with J gene TRBJ2-1, with a tentative D call TRBD2 (6 bases). Germline CDR1 is SGHDT and CDR2 is YYEEEE. V lost 4 bases and J 0 bases, leaving 11 bases between the germline ends. The CDR3 runs to 15 residues. As DNA, the CDR3 is TGTGCCAGCAGCCGGGACTTCAGCTCCTACAATGAGCAGTTCTTC. It yields the protein CASSRDFSSYNEQFF.

This clonotype has just a few counts. The CDR3 DNA is TGTGCCAGCTCACCAGAAGACTCTGGAAACACCATATATTTT. As protein: CASSPEDSGNTIYF. The genes are TRBV18 and TRBJ1-3; D unresolved. Between the trimmed V and J ends, which lost 2 bases and 0 bases, there was a span of 5 bases. This CDR3 comprises 14 residues. Germline CDR1 reads KGHSH; CDR2 reads LQKENI.

The table lists this clonotype with a few counts. Its ends do not fully match the called genes, so a read error is possible. The J gene is TRBJ2-2, the V gene TRBV12-3 or TRBV12-4, with D maybe TRBD1 (6 bases). This CDR3 contains 17 residues. The CDR3 DNA is TGTGCCAGCAGTTCCCCGGACAGCTTAATGAACGCCGGGGAGCTGTTTTTT. The encoded protein is CASSSPDSLMNAGELFF.

V usage is TRBV7-8 and J usage is TRBJ2-5; possible D gene TRBD2, 5 bases. The CDR3 extends over 15 amino acids. V was trimmed by 0 bases and J by 10 bases, leaving 18 bases between them. The germline V gene has CDR1 SGHVS and CDR2 FQNEAQ. This CDR3 is CASSLAVDGGWDQYF. CDR3 sequence (DNA): TGTGCCAGCAGCTTAGCAGTGGATGGAGGATGGGACCAGTACTTC.

This clonotype has more than one count but fewer than ten. This chain links TRBV12-3 or TRBV12-4 with TRBJ1-5; possible D gene TRBD1, 5 bases. V was pared by 3 bases and J by 1 base, with 16 bases between. The CDR3 contains 17 residues. The CDR3 DNA reads as TGTGCCAGCAGTTTGGGGCGGAGGATTGCAAGCAATCAGCCCCAGCATTTT. Protein: CASSLGRRIASNQPQHF.

This chain links TRBV20-1 with TRBJ1-5, with D maybe TRBD1 (6 bases). V was shortened by 4 bases and J by 7 bases, with 11 bases between the two germline ends. The CDR3 loop spans 12 amino acids. Germline CDR1 is DFQATT and CDR2 is SNEGSKA (reference sequence). CDR3 DNA sequence: TGCAGTGCTAATACAGGGAGCCAGCCCCAGCATTTT. This translates into CSANTGSQPQHF.